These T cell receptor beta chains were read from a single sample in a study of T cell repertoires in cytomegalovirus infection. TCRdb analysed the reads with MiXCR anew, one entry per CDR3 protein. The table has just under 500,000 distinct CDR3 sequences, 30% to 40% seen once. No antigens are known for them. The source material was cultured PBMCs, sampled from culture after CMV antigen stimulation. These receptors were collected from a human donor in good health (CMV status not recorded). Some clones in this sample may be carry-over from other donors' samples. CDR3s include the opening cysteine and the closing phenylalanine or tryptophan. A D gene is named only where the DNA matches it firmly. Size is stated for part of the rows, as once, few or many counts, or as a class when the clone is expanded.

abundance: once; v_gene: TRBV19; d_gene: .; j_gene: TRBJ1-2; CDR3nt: TGTGCCAGTAGTATAGGAATGCGGGAAGGCTGGAACTATGGCTACACCTTC; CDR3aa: CASSIGMREGWNYGYTF
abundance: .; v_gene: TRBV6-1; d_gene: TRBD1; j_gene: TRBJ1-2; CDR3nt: TGTGCCAGCAGCGACAGGGGAACCCGGTTCAACTATGGCTACACCTTC; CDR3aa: CASSDRGTRFNYGYTF
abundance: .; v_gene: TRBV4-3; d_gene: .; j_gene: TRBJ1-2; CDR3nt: TGCGCCAGCAGCCAAGATACCCAGGGAGGTCAATACTATGGCTACACCTTC; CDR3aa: CASSQDTQGGQYYGYTF
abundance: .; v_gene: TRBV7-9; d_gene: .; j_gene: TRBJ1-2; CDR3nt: TGTGCCAGCAGCATCCTATCGACACCTAACTATGGCTACACCTTC; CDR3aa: CASSILSTPNYGYTF
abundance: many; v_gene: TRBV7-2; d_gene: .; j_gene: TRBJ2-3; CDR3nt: TGTGCCAGCGGGGACGACAGTACGCAGTATTTT; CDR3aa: CASGDDSTQYF
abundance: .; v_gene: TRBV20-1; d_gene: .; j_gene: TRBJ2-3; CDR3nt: TGCAGTGCTAGAGATCTCCCGGGTCTTCCAACAGATACGCAGTATTTT; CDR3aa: CSARDLPGLPTDTQYF
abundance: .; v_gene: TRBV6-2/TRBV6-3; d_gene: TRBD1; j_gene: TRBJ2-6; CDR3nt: TGTGCCAGCAGTTCAACCAAAAGCGAACCGGGACAGATACTCTCTGGGGCCAACGTCCTGACTTTC; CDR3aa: CASSSTKSEPGQILSGANVLTF
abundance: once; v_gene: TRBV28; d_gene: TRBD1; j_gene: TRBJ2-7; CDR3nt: TGTGCCAGCAGGGGGTTGGGGACAGGGACCTCCTACGAGCAGTACTTC; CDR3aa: CASRGLGTGTSYEQYF
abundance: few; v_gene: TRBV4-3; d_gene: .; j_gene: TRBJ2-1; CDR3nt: TGCGCCAGCAGCCCATCCGGGGGGCATGAGCAGTTCTTC; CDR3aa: CASSPSGGHEQFF
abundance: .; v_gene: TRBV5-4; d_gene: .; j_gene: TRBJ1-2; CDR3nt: TGTGCCAGCAGCTTGTACCAGCGTGGCTACACCTTC; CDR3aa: CASSLYQRGYTF
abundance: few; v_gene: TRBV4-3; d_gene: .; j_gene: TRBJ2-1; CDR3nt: TGCGCCAGCAGCCTCCTTTTGGGGGGCAATGAGCAGTTCTTC; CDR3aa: CASSLLLGGNEQFF
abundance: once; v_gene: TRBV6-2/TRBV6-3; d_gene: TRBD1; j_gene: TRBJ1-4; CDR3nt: TGTGCCAGCAGTTACTTGGACAGGCAAAAACTGTTTTTT; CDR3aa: CASSYLDRQKLFF
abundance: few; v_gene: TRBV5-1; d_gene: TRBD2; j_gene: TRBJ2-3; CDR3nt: TGCGCCAGCAGCCGAGGGGGACTAGCGGCTAGCACAGATACGCAGTATTTT; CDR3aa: CASSRGGLAASTDTQYF
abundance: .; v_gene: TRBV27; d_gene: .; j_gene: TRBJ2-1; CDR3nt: TGTGCCAGCAGTTTGATTCTCAGGGTGAATGAGCAGTTCTTC; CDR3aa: CASSLILRVNEQFF
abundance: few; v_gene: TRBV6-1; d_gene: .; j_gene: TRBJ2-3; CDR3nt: TGTGCCAGCAGAGCGGACCGCGACATCCCCACAGATACGCAGTATTTT; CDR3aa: CASRADRDIPTDTQYF
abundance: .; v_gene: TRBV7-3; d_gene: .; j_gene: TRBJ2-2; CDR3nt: TGTGCCAGCAGAAGCAGAACGAACACCGGGGAGCTGTTTTTT; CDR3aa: CASRSRTNTGELFF
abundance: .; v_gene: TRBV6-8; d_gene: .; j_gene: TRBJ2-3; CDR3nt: TGTGCCAGCAGTTACCACCGGGACCCGGACACAGATACGCAGTATTTT; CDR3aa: CASSYHRDPDTDTQYF
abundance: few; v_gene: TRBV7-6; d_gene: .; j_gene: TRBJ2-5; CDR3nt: TGTGCCAGCAGCTTAAAGTCTATTCTCGAGACCCAGTACTTC; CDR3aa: CASSLKSILETQYF
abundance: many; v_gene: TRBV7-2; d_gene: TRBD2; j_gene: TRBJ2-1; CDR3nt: TGTGCCAGCAGCTTAGGGGGACTAGCGGGTGCGGCCCTGTACAATGAGCAGTTCTTC; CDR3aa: CASSLGGLAGAALYNEQFF
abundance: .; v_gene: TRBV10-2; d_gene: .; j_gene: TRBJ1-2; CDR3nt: TGCGCCAGCAGTGGGGGCAAGGGACGTGATGGCTACACCTTC; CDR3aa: CASSGGKGRDGYTF
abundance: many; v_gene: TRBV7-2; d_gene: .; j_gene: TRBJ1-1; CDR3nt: TGTGCCAGCAGCTTAGCCCCCCGTGAAGCTTTCTTT; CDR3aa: CASSLAPREAFF
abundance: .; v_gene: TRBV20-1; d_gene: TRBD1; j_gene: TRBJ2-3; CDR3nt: TGCAGTGCCAAGGGACAGGGGGATACGCAGTATTTT; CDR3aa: CSAKGQGDTQYF
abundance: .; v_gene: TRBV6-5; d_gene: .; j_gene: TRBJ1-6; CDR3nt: TGTGCCAGCAGTGGACTCGGCTATAATTCACCCCTCCACTTT; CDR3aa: CASSGLGYNSPLHF
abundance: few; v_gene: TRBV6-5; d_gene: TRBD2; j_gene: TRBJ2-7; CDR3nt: TGTGCCAGCAGTCAGACTAGCGGGAGTGCCTACGAGCAGTACTTC; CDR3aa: CASSQTSGSAYEQYF
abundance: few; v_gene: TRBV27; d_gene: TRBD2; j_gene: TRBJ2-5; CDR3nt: TGTGCCAGCAGTTTCGGGACTAGCGCCCTGCTATCCCAAGAGACCCAGTACTTC; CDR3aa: CASSFGTSALLSQETQYF
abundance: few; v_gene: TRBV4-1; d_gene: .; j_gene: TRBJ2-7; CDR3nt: TGCGCCAGCAGCCCCCTGCACGGGGCGGGTTACGAGCAGTACTTC; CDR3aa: CASSPLHGAGYEQYF
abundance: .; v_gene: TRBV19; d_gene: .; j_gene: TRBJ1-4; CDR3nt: TGTGCCAGTAGCCCTGCAAGGACAGCAACTAATGAAAAACTGTTTTTT; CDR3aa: CASSPARTATNEKLFF
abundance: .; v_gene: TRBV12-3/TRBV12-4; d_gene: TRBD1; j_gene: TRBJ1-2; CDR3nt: TGTGCCAGCAGTTTAATCGGGACAGGCCAAGAAGATGGCTACACCTTC; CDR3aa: CASSLIGTGQEDGYTF
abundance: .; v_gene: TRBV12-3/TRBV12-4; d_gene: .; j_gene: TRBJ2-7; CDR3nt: TGTGCCAGCAGTTTCTCGCGGGTCTCCTACGAGCAGTACTTC; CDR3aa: CASSFSRVSYEQYF
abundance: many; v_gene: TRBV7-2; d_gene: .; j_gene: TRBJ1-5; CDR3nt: TGTGCCAGCAGCTTAGGGCAGGGGATGAATCAGCCCCAGCATTTT; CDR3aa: CASSLGQGMNQPQHF
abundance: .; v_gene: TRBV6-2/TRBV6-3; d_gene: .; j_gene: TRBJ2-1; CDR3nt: TGTGCCAGCAGGCTGCGGGATTCGAACTACAATGAGCAGTTCTTC; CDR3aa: CASRLRDSNYNEQFF
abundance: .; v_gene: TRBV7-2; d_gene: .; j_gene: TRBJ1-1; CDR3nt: TGTGCCAGCAGCACCTACAGGGCAGAAGCTTTCTTT; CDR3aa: CASSTYRAEAFF
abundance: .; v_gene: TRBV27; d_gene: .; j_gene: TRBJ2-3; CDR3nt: TGTGCCAGCAGCTACACCCAGGGGAATACGCAGTATTTT; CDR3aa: CASSYTQGNTQYF
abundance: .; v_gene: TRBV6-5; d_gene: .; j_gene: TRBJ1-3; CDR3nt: TGTGCCAGCAGTCCAACCGGGACACGCGGCTCTGGAAACACCATATATTTT; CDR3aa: CASSPTGTRGSGNTIYF
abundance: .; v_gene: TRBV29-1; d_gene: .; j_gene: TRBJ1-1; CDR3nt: TGCAGCGTGATAAGGGGGGGGGGGACTGAAGCTTTCTTT; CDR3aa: CSVIRGGGTEAFF
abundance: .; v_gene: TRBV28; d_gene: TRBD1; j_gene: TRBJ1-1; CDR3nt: TGTGCCAGCACCGGCGCTGGGACAGGGCGAACTGAAGCTTTCTTT; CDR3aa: CASTGAGTGRTEAFF
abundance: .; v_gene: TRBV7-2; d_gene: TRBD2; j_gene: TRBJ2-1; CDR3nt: TGTTCCTCGAGCCCGGGGACTAGCGGTGGTTATGATGAGCAGTTCTTC; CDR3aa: CSSSPGTSGGYDEQFF
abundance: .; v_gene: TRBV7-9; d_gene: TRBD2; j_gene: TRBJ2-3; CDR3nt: TGTGCCAGCAGCCTGGGACTAGCGGGAGGAGAGGCAGATACGCAGTATTTT; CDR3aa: CASSLGLAGGEADTQYF
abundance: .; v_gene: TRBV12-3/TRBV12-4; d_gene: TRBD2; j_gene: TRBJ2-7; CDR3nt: TGTGCCAGCAGTTGGAGCGGGAGTTACGAGCAGTACTTC; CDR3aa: CASSWSGSYEQYF
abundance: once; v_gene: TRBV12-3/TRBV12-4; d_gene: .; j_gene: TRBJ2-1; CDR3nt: TGTGCCAGCAGTGATCTGGGACTCACGAATGAGCAGTTCTTC; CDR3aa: CASSDLGLTNEQFF
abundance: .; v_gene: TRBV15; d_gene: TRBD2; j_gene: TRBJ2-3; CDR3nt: TGTGCCACCAGCAGACCTCGGGGACTAGCGGGAGGTGGGATCACAGATACGCAGTATTTT; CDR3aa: CATSRPRGLAGGGITDTQYF
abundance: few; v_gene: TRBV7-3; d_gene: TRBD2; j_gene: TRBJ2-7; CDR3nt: TGTGCCAGCAGCTTACTCGCTAGCGGGACCCACCGGCAGTACTTC; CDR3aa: CASSLLASGTHRQYF
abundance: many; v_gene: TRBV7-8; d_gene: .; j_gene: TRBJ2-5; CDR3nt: TGTGCCAGCAGCTTATCCTCCCAAGGGGAGACCCAGTACTTC; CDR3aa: CASSLSSQGETQYF
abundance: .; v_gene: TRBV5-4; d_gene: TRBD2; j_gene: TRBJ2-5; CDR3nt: TGTGCCAGCAGGCAGCATACTAGCGGGAGGGACCAAGAGACCCAGTACTTC; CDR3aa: CASRQHTSGRDQETQYF
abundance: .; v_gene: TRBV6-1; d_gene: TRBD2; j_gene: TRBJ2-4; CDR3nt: TGTGCCAGCAGCCAAGCCGGGAGGGTTGGAAACATTCAGTACTTC; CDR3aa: CASSQAGRVGNIQYF
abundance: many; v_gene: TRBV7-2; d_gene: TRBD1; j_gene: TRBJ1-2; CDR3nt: TGTGCCAGCAGCTTAGGAGGGGACAGGGCGAACTATGGCTACACCTTC; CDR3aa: CASSLGGDRANYGYTF
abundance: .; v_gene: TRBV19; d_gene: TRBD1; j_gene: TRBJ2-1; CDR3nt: TGTGCCAGTAGTGCTCAGGACAGGGCCGGGAATGAGCAGTTCTTC; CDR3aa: CASSAQDRAGNEQFF
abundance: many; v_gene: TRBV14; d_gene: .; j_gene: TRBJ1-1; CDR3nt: TGTGCCAGCAGCCAAGAGGGGACTTTTGGACAAAAGAACACTGAAGCTTTCTTT; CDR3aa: CASSQEGTFGQKNTEAFF
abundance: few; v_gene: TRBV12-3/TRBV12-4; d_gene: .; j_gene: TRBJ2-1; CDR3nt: TGTGCCAGCAGTTTAGCGGGAGTGGCAAATGAGCAGTTCTTC; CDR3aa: CASSLAGVANEQFF
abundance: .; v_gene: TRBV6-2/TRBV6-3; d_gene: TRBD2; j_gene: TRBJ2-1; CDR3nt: TGTGCCAGCAGTCCCAGAGGGGCGGGAGCCTACAATGAGCAGTTCTTC; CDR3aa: CASSPRGAGAYNEQFF
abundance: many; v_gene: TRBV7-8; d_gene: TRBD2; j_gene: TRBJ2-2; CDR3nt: TGTGCCAGCAGCTTAGTCGCTAGCGGGAGAGGCGGGGAGCTGTTTTTT; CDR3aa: CASSLVASGRGGELFF
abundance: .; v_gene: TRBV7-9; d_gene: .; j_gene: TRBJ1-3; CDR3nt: TGTGCCATCCCAGAGAGCTCTGGAAACACCATATATTTT; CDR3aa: CAIPESSGNTIYF
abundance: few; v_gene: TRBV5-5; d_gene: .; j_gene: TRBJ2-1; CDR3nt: TGTGCCAGCAGCTTGTCCCTAGCCAATGAGCAGTTCTTC; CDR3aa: CASSLSLANEQFF